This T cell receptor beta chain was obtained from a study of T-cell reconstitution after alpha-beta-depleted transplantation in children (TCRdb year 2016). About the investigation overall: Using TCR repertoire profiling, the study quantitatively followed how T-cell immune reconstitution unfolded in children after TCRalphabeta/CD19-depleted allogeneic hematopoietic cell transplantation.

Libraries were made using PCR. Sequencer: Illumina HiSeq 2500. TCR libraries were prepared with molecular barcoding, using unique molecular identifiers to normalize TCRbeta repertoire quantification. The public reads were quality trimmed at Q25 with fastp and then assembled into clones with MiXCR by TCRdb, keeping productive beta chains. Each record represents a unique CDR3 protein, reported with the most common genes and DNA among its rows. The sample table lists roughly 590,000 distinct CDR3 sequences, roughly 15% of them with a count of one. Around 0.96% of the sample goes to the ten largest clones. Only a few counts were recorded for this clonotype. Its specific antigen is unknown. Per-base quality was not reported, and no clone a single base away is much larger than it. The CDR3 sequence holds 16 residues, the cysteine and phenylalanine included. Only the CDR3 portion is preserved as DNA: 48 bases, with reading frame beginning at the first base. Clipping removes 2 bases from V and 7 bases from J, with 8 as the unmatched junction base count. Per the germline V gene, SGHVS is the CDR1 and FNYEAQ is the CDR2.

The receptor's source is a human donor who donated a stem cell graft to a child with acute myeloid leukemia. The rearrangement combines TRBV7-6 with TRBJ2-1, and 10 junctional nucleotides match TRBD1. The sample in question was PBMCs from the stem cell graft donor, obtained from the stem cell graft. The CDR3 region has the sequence CASSLTGTGEENEQFF. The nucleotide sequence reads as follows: TGTGCCAGCAGCTTAACCGGGACAGGGGAAGAAAATGAGCAGTTCTTC. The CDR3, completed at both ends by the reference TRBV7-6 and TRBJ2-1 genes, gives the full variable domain GAGVSQSPRYKVTKRGQDVALRCDPISGHVSLYWYRQALGQGPEFLTYFNYEAQQDKSGLPNDRFSAERPEGSISTLTIQRTEQRDSAMYRCASSLTGTGEENEQFFGPGTRLTVL.